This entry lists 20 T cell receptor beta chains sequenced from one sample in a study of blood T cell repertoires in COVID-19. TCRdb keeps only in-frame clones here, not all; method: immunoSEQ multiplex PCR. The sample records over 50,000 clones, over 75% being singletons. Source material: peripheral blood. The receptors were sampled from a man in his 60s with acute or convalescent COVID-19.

Here the CDR3 reads CASSRGGSYEQYF. CDR3 DNA sequence: TGTGCCAGCAGCCGGGGGGGGTCCTACGAGCAGTACTTC. V gene TRBV5-4 combines with J gene TRBJ2-7, with 8 bases identical to TRBD2. V lost 4 bases to trimming and J lost 1 base; unmatched junction nucleotides: 1. Germline CDR1 SGHNT, CDR2 YYREEE (reference sequence). This CDR3 is built from 13 residues.

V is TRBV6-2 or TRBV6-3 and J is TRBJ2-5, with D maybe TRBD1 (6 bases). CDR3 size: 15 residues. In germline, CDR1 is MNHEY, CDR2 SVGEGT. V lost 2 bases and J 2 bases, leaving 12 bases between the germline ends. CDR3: CASSYRGQPQETQYF. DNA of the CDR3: TGTGCCAGCAGTTACAGAGGACAGCCACAAGAGACCCAGTACTTC.

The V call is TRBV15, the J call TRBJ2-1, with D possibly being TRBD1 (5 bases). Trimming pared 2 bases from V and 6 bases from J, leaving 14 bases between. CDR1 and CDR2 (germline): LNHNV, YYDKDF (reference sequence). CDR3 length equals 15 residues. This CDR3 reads CATSRFDKGLNEQFF. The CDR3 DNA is TGTGCCACCAGCAGATTTGATAAGGGGCTCAATGAGCAGTTCTTC.

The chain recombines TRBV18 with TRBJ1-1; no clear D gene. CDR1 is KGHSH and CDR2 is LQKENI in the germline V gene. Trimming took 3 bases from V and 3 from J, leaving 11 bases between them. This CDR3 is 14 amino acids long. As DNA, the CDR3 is TGTGCCAGCTCACCTACACGGGGTGACACTGAAGCTTTCTTT. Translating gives CASSPTRGDTEAFF.

CDR3 sequence reads: CASSMPSGQGAETQYF. The DNA for the CDR3 is TGCGCCAGCAGCATGCCTTCGGGACAGGGGGCAGAGACCCAGTACTTC. This chain joins TRBV5-1 and TRBJ2-5; 12 bases agree with TRBD1. The germline CDR1 and CDR2 sequences are SGHRS and YFSETQ. The ends lost 4 bases at V and 4 bases at J; junction bases unmatched: 8. The CDR3 length is 16 residues.

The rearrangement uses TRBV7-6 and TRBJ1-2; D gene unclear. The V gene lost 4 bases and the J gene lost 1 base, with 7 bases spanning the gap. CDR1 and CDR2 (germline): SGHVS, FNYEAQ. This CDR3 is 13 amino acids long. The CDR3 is CASSSGVNYGYTF. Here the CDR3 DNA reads TGTGCCAGCAGCTCTGGAGTTAACTATGGCTACACCTTC.

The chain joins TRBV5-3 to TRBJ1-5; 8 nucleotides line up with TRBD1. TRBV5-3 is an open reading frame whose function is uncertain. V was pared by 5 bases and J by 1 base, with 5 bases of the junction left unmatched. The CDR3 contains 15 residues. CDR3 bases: TGTGCCAGAAGACATGGACAGGGCAGCAATCAGCCCCAGCATTTT. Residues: CARRHGQGSNQPQHF.

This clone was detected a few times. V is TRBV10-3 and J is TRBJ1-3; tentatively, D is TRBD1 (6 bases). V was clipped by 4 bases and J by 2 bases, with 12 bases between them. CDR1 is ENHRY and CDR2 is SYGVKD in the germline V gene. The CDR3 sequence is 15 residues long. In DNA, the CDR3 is TGTGCCATCAGTGGGCAGGGGCCTGCTGGAAACACCATATATTTT. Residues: CAISGQGPAGNTIYF.

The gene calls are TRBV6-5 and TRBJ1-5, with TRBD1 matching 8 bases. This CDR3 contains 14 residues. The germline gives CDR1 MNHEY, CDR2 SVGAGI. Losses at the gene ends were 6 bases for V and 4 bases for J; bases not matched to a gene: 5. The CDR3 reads CASRQQGGNQPQHF. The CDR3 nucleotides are TGTGCCAGCAGACAACAGGGGGGGAATCAGCCCCAGCATTTT.

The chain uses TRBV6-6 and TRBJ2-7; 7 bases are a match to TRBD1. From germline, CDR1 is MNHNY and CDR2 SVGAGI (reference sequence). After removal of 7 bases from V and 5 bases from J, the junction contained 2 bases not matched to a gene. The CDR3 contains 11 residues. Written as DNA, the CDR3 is TGTGCCAGCAAGGGGGCAAACGAGCAGTACTTC. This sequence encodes CASKGANEQYF.

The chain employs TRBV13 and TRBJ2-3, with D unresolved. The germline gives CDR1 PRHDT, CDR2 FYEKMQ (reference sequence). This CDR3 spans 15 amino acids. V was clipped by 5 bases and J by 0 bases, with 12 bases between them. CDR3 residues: CASSEYGESTDTQYF. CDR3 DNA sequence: TGTGCCAGCAGCGAATACGGTGAGAGCACAGATACGCAGTATTTT.

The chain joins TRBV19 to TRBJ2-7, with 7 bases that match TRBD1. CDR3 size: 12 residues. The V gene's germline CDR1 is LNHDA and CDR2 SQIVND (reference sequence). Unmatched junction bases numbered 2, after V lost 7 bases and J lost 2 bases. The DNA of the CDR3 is TGTGCCAGTATGGACAGGACCTACGAGCAGTACTTC. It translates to CASMDRTYEQYF.

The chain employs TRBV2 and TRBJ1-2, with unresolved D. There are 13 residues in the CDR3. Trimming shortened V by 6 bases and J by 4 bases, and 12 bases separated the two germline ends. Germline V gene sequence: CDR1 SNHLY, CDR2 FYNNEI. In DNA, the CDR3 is TGTGCCAGCAGGGAGGACGGAACCTATGGCTACACCTTC. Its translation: CASREDGTYGYTF.

CDR3 sequence: CASSSLPTGPITEAFF. In nucleotides, the CDR3 is TGTGCCAGCAGTTCCCTCCCGACAGGACCTATCACTGAAGCTTTCTTT. The chain joins TRBV27 to TRBJ1-1; D is possibly TRBD1 (6 bases). Between the trimmed V and J ends, which lost 4 bases and 4 bases, there was a span of 19 bases. The germline V gene has CDR1 MNHEY and CDR2 SMNVEV (reference sequence). This CDR3 is built from 16 residues.

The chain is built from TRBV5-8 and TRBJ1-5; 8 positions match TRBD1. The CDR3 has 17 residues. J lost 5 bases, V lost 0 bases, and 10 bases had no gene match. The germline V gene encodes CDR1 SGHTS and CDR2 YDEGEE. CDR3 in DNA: TGTGCCAGCAGCTTGGCCGGCGGGCAGGGGGCTGATCAGCCCCAGCATTTT. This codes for CASSLAGGQGADQPQHF.

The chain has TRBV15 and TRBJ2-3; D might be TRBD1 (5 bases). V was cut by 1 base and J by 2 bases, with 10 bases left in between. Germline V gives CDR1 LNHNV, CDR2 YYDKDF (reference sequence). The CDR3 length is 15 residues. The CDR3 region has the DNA TGTGCCACCAGCAGAGGACAGAACCCCACAGATACGCAGTATTTT. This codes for CATSRGQNPTDTQYF.

CDR3 DNA sequence: TGTGCTAGTGGTCCGTCTGGAGGGGAGCAGTACTTC. It yields the protein CASGPSGGEQYF. The rearrangement uses TRBV12-5 and TRBJ2-7, with D tentatively TRBD2 (6 bases). The germline V gene encodes CDR1 LGHNT and CDR2 FRNRAP. The CDR3 spans 12 residues. Trimming took off 5 bases at V and 7 bases at J, with 12 bases between the two ends.

The CDR3 nucleotides are TGTGCCAGCAGTCCCACCGGCAGGGGGCGTCATGAAAAACTGTTTTTT. Encoded protein: CASSPTGRGRHEKLFF. This rearrangement joins TRBV27 to TRBJ1-4; 8 nucleotides line up with TRBD1. Germline CDR1 reads MNHEY; CDR2 reads SMNVEV (reference sequence). The length of the CDR3 is 16 residues. Unmatched junction bases numbered 11, after V lost 5 bases and J lost 6 bases.

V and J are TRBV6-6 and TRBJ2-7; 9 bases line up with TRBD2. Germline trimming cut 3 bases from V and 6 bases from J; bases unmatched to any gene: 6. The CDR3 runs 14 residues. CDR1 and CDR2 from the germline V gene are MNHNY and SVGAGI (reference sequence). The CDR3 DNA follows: TGTGCCAGCAGTTATAGCGGGGGCTTATCCGAGCAGTACTTC. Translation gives CASSYSGGLSEQYF.

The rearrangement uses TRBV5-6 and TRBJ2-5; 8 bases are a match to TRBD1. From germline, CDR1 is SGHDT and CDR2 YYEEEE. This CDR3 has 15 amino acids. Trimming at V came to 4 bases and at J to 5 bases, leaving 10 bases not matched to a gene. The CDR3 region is CASSNDGRGHETQYF. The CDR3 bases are TGTGCCAGCAGCAACGATGGCAGGGGGCACGAGACCCAGTACTTC. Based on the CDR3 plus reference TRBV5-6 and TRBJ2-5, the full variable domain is DAGVTQSPTHLIKTRGQQVTLRCSPKSGHDTVSWYQQALGQGPQFIFQYYEEEERQRGNFPDRFSGHQFPNYSSELNVNALLLGDSALYLCASSNDGRGHETQYFGPGTRLLVL.